This T cell receptor beta chain was recorded in a study of shared clonotypes between healthy human individuals. Naivety among CD8 cells was defined by CD45RO negativity and positive CCR7 selection, thereby excluding terminally differentiated effector memory CD45RA+ cells. The CDR3 runs 14 residues. V dropped 2 bases and J dropped 4 bases, with 11 bases sitting between them. The V gene's germline CDR1 is SEHNR and CDR2 FQNEAQ (reference sequence). TCRdb's copy holds only in-frame clones and misses some; the assay was immunoSEQ multiplex PCR. Seen here are roughly 810,000 clones, around 96% observed once, and the top ten hold less than 0.25%. Study findings and constraints: Memory subsets had estimated richness that was generally smaller than that of naive subsets. Only blood was sampled; tissue repertoires likely differ.

A note on this clone: The antigen remains undetermined.

The chain recombines TRBV7-9 with TRBJ1-2, with D possibly matching TRBD1 (6 bases). The sample was naive CD8+ T cells sorted from blood. The TCR was taken from a man aged 30 to 45 in good health. CDR3 DNA sequence: TGTGCCAGCAGCTTAACTTCAGGGGCCTATGGCTACACCTTC. As protein: CASSLTSGAYGYTF.